A selection of T cell receptor beta chains follows, all from one sample in a study of T cells in Graves' hyperthyroidism and ophthalmopathy. MiXCR, applied by TCRdb to the multiplex PCR reads, yields one record per CDR3 protein. The sample has around 300,000 distinct CDR3 sequences; 13% are singletons. The sequencing input was blood. Receptors were obtained from a woman in her twenties or thirties with Graves' hyperthyroidism that later progressed to Graves' ophthalmopathy. The CDR3 runs from the conserved cysteine through the conserved F or W.

CDR3: CASSPAQGAPYEQYF; J: TRBJ2-7; V: TRBV18; length: 15
CDR3: CSASLAGRYEQYF; J: TRBJ2-7; V: TRBV20-1; length: 13
CDR3: CASSLLGWDGYTF; J: TRBJ1-2; V: TRBV28; length: 13
CDR3: CASSDLRYEQYF; J: TRBJ2-7; V: TRBV28; length: 12
CDR3: CASSYQETSGRQFF; J: TRBJ2-1; V: TRBV7-2; length: 14
CDR3: CASRPATSGGTGELFF; J: TRBJ2-2; V: TRBV5-1; length: 16
CDR3: CASSLVTSGRTDTQYF; J: TRBJ2-3; V: TRBV7-9; length: 16
CDR3: CSAPYNTGELFF; J: TRBJ2-2; V: TRBV20-1; length: 12
CDR3: CASDPLLGGNEQFF; J: TRBJ2-1; V: TRBV6-1; length: 14
CDR3: CASSLYALEGDYEQYF; J: TRBJ2-7; V: TRBV27; length: 16
CDR3: CASRTGPSYEQYF; J: TRBJ2-7; V: TRBV2; length: 13
CDR3: CASAQDRVNQPQHF; J: TRBJ1-5; V: TRBV2; length: 14
CDR3: CASSLGLDPGTQYF; J: TRBJ2-3; V: TRBV5-6; length: 14
CDR3: CASKWRGGSGPRNTIYF; J: TRBJ1-3; V: TRBV19; length: 17
CDR3: CASSLAVEAGGEQFF; J: TRBJ2-1; V: TRBV11-3; length: 15
CDR3: CASSQEPTGLAVSYEQYF; J: TRBJ2-7; V: TRBV4-2; length: 18
CDR3: CASSLGGLIKNIQYF; J: TRBJ2-4; V: TRBV11-3; length: 15
CDR3: CASSSYGGGDTQYF; J: TRBJ2-3; V: TRBV2; length: 14
CDR3: CASSYFSGTDTQYF; J: TRBJ2-3; V: TRBV6-2/TRBV6-3; length: 14
CDR3: CASSLKGSARDRPTGTEAFF; J: TRBJ1-1; V: TRBV5-8; length: 20
CDR3: CASSPSGRASNEQFF; J: TRBJ2-1; V: TRBV7-2; length: 15
CDR3: CASSLTGHTDTQYF; J: TRBJ2-3; V: TRBV7-3; length: 14
CDR3: CASSEEHLSYEQYF; J: TRBJ2-7; V: TRBV2; length: 14
CDR3: CASSQDLAGGLLTPSYEQYF; J: TRBJ2-7; V: TRBV4-3; length: 20
CDR3: CASSQDQGLAEQFF; J: TRBJ2-1; V: TRBV4-2; length: 14
CDR3: CASSLQAGGPHERFF; J: TRBJ2-1; V: TRBV12-3/TRBV12-4; length: 15
CDR3: CASSSRLLISPLHF; J: TRBJ1-6; V: TRBV7-9; length: 14
CDR3: CASSNGTLSRESNEQFF; J: TRBJ2-1; V: TRBV7-6; length: 17
CDR3: CASSEAPPYEQYF; J: TRBJ2-7; V: TRBV2; length: 13
CDR3: CAIRMTVGGTVNTEAFF; J: TRBJ1-1; V: TRBV10-3; length: 17
CDR3: CASSSGLAGTDTQYF; J: TRBJ2-3; V: TRBV7-2; length: 15
CDR3: CASSQRTGELFF; J: TRBJ2-2; V: TRBV3-1; length: 12
CDR3: CASSPGEGLYEQYF; J: TRBJ2-7; V: TRBV9; length: 14
CDR3: CASSSRALYEAFF; J: TRBJ1-1; V: TRBV12-3/TRBV12-4; length: 13
CDR3: CASSQQLQGLGDTQYF; J: TRBJ2-3; V: TRBV7-9; length: 16
CDR3: CAISEFVGGWDNQPQHF; J: TRBJ1-5; V: TRBV10-3; length: 17
CDR3: CASSAWVGETQYF; J: TRBJ2-5; V: TRBV18; length: 13
CDR3: CASSLSGGSPLHF; J: TRBJ1-6; V: TRBV11-1; length: 13
CDR3: CSARAGWGLDYGYTF; J: TRBJ1-2; V: TRBV20-1; length: 15
CDR3: CASSLTGEAYETQYF; J: TRBJ2-5; V: TRBV5-1; length: 15
CDR3: CASSPSSDIFYEQYF; J: TRBJ2-7; V: TRBV18; length: 15